This TCR beta chain was sequenced in a study of T cell changes during pregnancy in multiple sclerosis (dated by TCRdb to the late 2010s). For the wider study: The study looked at changes in the T cell repertoire across pregnancy in women with multiple sclerosis.

Unmatched junction bases come to 6, with V trimmed by 5 bases and J by 4 bases. Taken from the germline V gene, the CDR1 and CDR2 loops are MNHNS and SASEGT. The CDR3 runs 14 amino acids, cysteine and phenylalanine included. The read is trimmed to its CDR3 DNA, 42 bases read in frame from base 1. Library prep was done by the immunoSEQ multiplex PCR assay. TCRdb mirrors the immuneACCESS table, restricted to in-frame sequences. Some clones are absent from its copies; in checked studies, under half trace to an unresolved V gene, and the reason for the others is unknown. The sample yields just under 40,000 clones; roughly nine tenths were counted once. Clones ranked in the top ten supply roughly 0.5% of the sample. For this clone: This receptor's antigen is unknown. No base-level quality is on record; no much larger clone is a single base apart.

This material consisted of CD4+ T cells from peripheral blood mononuclear cells, taken in the first trimester of pregnancy. The chain is made from TRBV6-1 and TRBJ2-5, and TRBD2 matches 8 of the central bases. This TCR came from a female donor in good health, enrolled as a control in a pregnancy study. The DNA sequence reads TGTGCCAGCAGTATTCGAGCGGGGGCAGAGACCCAGTACTTC. The encoded protein is CASSIRAGAETQYF.